The clone carrying this TCR beta chain turned up a few times. This entry is derived from a study of early T cells in non-severe SARS-CoV-2 infection. Study-wide background: The chains were unpaired, and the sequenced material was bulk RNA from unsorted whole blood.

CDR1 is DFQATT, CDR2 SNEGSKA, per germline (reference sequence). The CDR3 contains 14 residues. J lost 1 base, V lost 3 bases, and 4 bases had no gene match. In TCRdb, the 5' RACE reads were re-called with MiXCR into one record per CDR3 protein. The sample lists about 77,000 distinct CDR3 sequences, 9% to 10% occurring once. This rearrangement joins TRBV20-1 to TRBJ2-7; 9 bases map to TRBD2. This sequence originates from an adult who was a healthcare worker with PCR-confirmed SARS-CoV-2 infection or an uninfected control (not recorded which). The sample consisted of whole blood. This CDR3 reads CSARIAGESYEQYF. In DNA, the CDR3 is TGCAGTGCTAGGATAGCGGGAGAATCCTACGAGCAGTACTTC.